This TCR beta chain was observed in a study of T and B cells in COVID-19 patients. The wider study: Blood was sampled from COVID-19 patients who were either actively infected or recovered. General study points: Patients with COVID-19 reportedly showed strongly skewed T cell receptor beta variable and joining gene usage. Of 2,000 to 2,500 TCR clusters found only in the recovered cohort, 31 had low generation probability. At recovery TRB diversity and richness exceeded healthy donors, after highly clonal active COVID-19 repertoires.

In regard to this clonotype: Antigen: not known.

Trimming shortened V by 7 bases and J by 7 bases, and 10 bases separated the two germline ends. The germline CDR1 and CDR2 sequences are ENHRY and SYGVKD. CDR3 size: 11 residues. Each TRB amplification used roughly 240-550 ng of genomic DNA from blood. TRB rearrangements were amplified by multiplex PCR with BIOMED2 TRB-A/B primers. TCRdb passed the multiplex PCR reads through MiXCR, listing each CDR3 protein once. The sample records approximately 15,000 distinct CDR3 sequences, around 30% being singletons. The chain employs TRBV10-3 and TRBJ1-1; D is uncertain. Sequencing was carried out using blood. This TCR derives from a human donor who had recovered from COVID-19. The CDR3 region has the DNA TGTGCCATCAAGGCGGACGGTGAAGCTTTCTTT. This codes for CAIKADGEAFF.